This T cell receptor (beta chain) was found in a study of HIV-infected patients and healthy controls. All unsorted peripheral T cells were captured because whole blood was used without fractionation. By frequency in the sample, this clonotype is medium-sized. What it recognizes is unknown. Reverse transcription used around 500 ng RNA and constant-region primers for alpha and beta. Separate chain-specific third strand synthesis with multiplexing indices produced the alpha and beta libraries. TCRdb fed the 5' RACE reads into MiXCR, producing one record per CDR3 protein. The sample includes approximately 8,000 distinct CDR3 sequences, about 9.1% seen only once; the top ten take 22%. General study findings and limits: Healthy control repertoires had roughly threefold more distinct CDR3s than untreated HIV+ repertoires, and higher Shannon diversity.

This clonotype was obtained from an adult with HIV infection. The sequencing here drew on blood, taken before antiretroviral therapy.

This chain's CDR3 is CSAREGGNTGELFF. CDR3 DNA: TGCAGTGCTAGAGAAGGCGGAAACACCGGGGAGCTGTTTTTT. V is TRBV20-1 and J is TRBJ2-2; D is unresolved. The CDR3 loop spans 14 amino acids. The germline gives CDR1 DFQATT, CDR2 SNEGSKA (reference sequence). V was cut by 0 bases and J by 2 bases, with 7 bases left in between.